The rows below give T cell receptor beta chains drawn from one sample of a study of OX40 agonist ivuxolimab in advanced cancers. Libraries were prepared by immunoSEQ multiplex PCR; TCRdb keeps only in-frame clonotypes and omits some of them. The sample has over 70,000 clones, 75% to 90% seen once. This specimen consisted of CD4+ or CD8+ T cells sorted from blood, obtained in a trial of the OX40 agonist ivuxolimab. These receptors were collected from an adult with an advanced solid tumor such as melanoma, head and neck, liver or kidney cancer. The CDR3 runs from the conserved cysteine through the conserved F or W. A D gene is named only where the DNA matches it firmly. Rows give clone size only sometimes, using once, few, many, or a class for an expanded clone.

clone size	J gene	D gene	V gene	CDR3 protein	CDR3 DNA
-	TRBJ1-5	TRBD1	TRBV4-2	CASSQDGTGGQPQHF	TGTGCCAGCAGCCAAGACGGGACAGGGGGTCAGCCCCAGCATTTT
-	TRBJ2-3	TRBD1	TRBV11-2	CASSRRTGGYTDTQYF	TGTGCCAGCAGCCGCCGGACAGGCGGATACACAGATACGCAGTATTTT
once	TRBJ2-1	-	TRBV7-3	CASRPTGTSSYNEQFF	TGTGCCAGCAGACCAACCGGGACGTCCTCTTACAATGAGCAGTTCTTC
-	TRBJ2-7	TRBD2	TRBV7-3	CASSETGTSGYPQYF	TGTGCCAGCAGCGAGACCGGGACTAGCGGATATCCGCAGTACTTC
-	TRBJ2-3	-	TRBV18	CASSSTDTQYF	TGTGCCAGCTCTAGCACAGATACGCAGTATTTT
-	TRBJ2-7	-	TRBV11-3	CASSSGGPPYEQYF	TGTGCCAGCAGCAGTGGGGGTCCCCCCTACGAGCAGTACTTC
-	TRBJ2-7	TRBD1	TRBV30	CASIRDSSYEQYF	TGTGCCAGCATAAGGGACAGTTCCTACGAGCAGTACTTC
-	TRBJ2-3	-	TRBV4-2	CASSLTVTDTQYF	TGTGCCAGCAGCTTGACGGTCACAGATACGCAGTATTTT
once	TRBJ2-5	-	TRBV10-2	CASSWGGETQYF	TGCGCCAGCAGTTGGGGTGGGGAGACCCAGTACTTC
-	TRBJ2-7	TRBD1	TRBV5-1	CAPGTGDYEQYF	TGCGCCCCCGGGACAGGAGACTACGAGCAGTACTTC
-	TRBJ2-1	TRBD1	TRBV27	CASNDRVYNEQFF	TGTGCCAGCAACGACAGGGTTTACAATGAGCAGTTCTTC
-	TRBJ2-3	TRBD2	TRBV30	CAWSASGRTDTQYF	TGTGCCTGGAGTGCTAGCGGGCGCACAGATACGCAGTATTTT
-	TRBJ1-4	-	TRBV12-5	CASGLVAGPEEKLFF	TGTGCTAGTGGTTTGGTGGCGGGCCCAGAGGAAAAACTGTTTTTT
-	TRBJ2-1	TRBD2	TRBV19	CASSPRGLLGLAGVNNEQFF	TGTGCCAGTAGCCCCCGCGGCCTCTTAGGACTAGCGGGAGTGAACAATGAGCAGTTCTTC
-	TRBJ2-7	-	TRBV5-4	CASSLVPGAPYEQYF	TGTGCCAGCAGCTTGGTCCCAGGCGCACCCTACGAGCAGTACTTC
-	TRBJ2-3	-	TRBV10-3	CAITGRPSGTDTQYF	TGTGCCATCACAGGGCGTCCAAGCGGCACAGATACGCAGTATTTT
-	TRBJ2-7	-	TRBV27	CASMKSGAGMNEQYF	TGTGCCAGCATGAAATCCGGGGCAGGGATGAACGAGCAGTACTTC
-	TRBJ1-5	TRBD1	TRBV6-5	CASSRTGDSNQPQHF	TGTGCCAGCAGCAGGACAGGGGATAGCAATCAGCCCCAGCATTTT
-	TRBJ2-7	TRBD2	TRBV5-4	CASSFGTSFAEQYF	TGTGCCAGCAGCTTCGGGACTAGCTTCGCCGAGCAGTACTTC
-	TRBJ2-2	-	TRBV28	CASSQFFGELFF	TGTGCCAGCAGTCAGTTTTTTGGGGAGCTGTTTTTT
once	TRBJ2-7	TRBD2	TRBV6-1	CASSSGTSGSYEQYF	TGTGCCAGCAGTTCCGGGACTAGCGGGAGCTACGAGCAGTACTTC
-	TRBJ2-7	-	TRBV28	CASSWLDEQYF	TGTGCCAGCAGTTGGTTGGACGAGCAGTACTTC
-	TRBJ2-1	-	TRBV15	CATSRGDWTNNEQFF	TGTGCCACCAGCAGAGGGGACTGGACAAACAATGAGCAGTTCTTC
-	TRBJ1-1	-	TRBV29-1	CSVVRWSLNTEAFF	TGCAGCGTGGTCCGGTGGTCCTTGAACACTGAAGCTTTCTTT
-	TRBJ1-6	TRBD1	TRBV5-1	CASSPLGQGTVGSPLHF	TGCGCCAGCAGCCCCCTGGGACAGGGGACAGTGGGATCACCCCTCCACTTT
-	TRBJ2-1	-	TRBV11-2	CASSLEPGSYIEQFF	TGTGCCAGCAGCTTAGAACCCGGGTCTTACATTGAGCAGTTCTTC
-	TRBJ1-2	TRBD1	TRBV7-9	CASSLGTGVGYTF	TGTGCCAGCAGCTTGGGGACAGGGGTCGGCTACACCTTC
-	TRBJ1-3	-	TRBV30	CPDPFEDGDSGNTIYF	TGTCCAGACCCGTTCGAAGACGGAGACTCTGGAAACACCATATATTTT
-	TRBJ2-3	-	TRBV19	CASSIGRLRDTQYF	TGTGCCAGTAGTATAGGCCGTTTACGAGATACGCAGTATTTT
once	TRBJ2-5	-	TRBV15	CATSAKSNNQETQYF	TGTGCCACCAGCGCTAAATCGAACAACCAAGAGACCCAGTACTTC
-	TRBJ1-2	-	TRBV5-4	CASSWTGGNYGYTF	TGTGCCAGCAGCTGGACCGGGGGTAACTATGGCTACACCTTC
once	TRBJ2-7	TRBD2	TRBV6-5	CASSRSSGRLYEQYF	TGTGCCAGCAGCAGAAGTAGCGGGAGGCTGTACGAGCAGTACTTC
-	TRBJ2-3	TRBD2	TRBV9	CASSVGASGASTDTQYF	TGTGCCAGCAGCGTAGGTGCTAGCGGGGCTAGCACAGATACGCAGTATTTT
few	TRBJ2-3	-	TRBV15	CATSRGPPSTDTQYF	TGTGCCACCAGCAGAGGTCCTCCTAGCACAGATACGCAGTATTTT
-	TRBJ2-7	-	TRBV9	CASSVELAGQASYEQYF	TGTGCCAGCAGCGTAGAGCTAGCGGGACAGGCGTCCTACGAGCAGTACTTC
-	TRBJ1-1	TRBD1	TRBV29-1	CSVVRGRPSTEAFF	TGCAGCGTTGTAAGGGGGCGTCCGAGCACTGAAGCTTTCTTT
-	TRBJ2-3	TRBD2	TRBV5-1	CASSGTLAGALATQYF	TGCGCCAGCAGCGGAACACTAGCGGGAGCCTTGGCCACGCAGTATTTT
-	TRBJ2-1	-	TRBV10-3	CAISDEFPYNEQFF	TGTGCCATCAGTGATGAGTTTCCCTACAATGAGCAGTTCTTC
-	TRBJ2-7	-	TRBV30	CAWGTSTIEQYF	TGTGCCTGGGGGACTTCTACTATAGAGCAGTACTTC
-	TRBJ2-1	TRBD2	TRBV5-1	CASSSIAGGGPTYNEQFF	TGCGCCAGCAGCTCCATAGCGGGAGGGGGACCTACCTACAATGAGCAGTTCTTC
-	TRBJ2-2	-	TRBV7-8	CASSLGPDAYGELFF	TGTGCCAGCAGCTTAGGTCCGGATGCCTACGGGGAGCTGTTTTTT
-	TRBJ2-7	TRBD2	TRBV12-5	CASGFGLAGPGTYEQYF	TGTGCTAGTGGTTTTGGACTAGCGGGTCCTGGGACCTACGAGCAGTACTTC
-	TRBJ2-4	TRBD1	TRBV6-6	CASRETGGADIQYF	TGTGCCAGCAGAGAGACAGGGGGCGCCGACATTCAGTACTTC
-	TRBJ2-1	TRBD2	TRBV7-9	CASSLGHRGGYNEQFF	TGTGCCAGCAGCCTGGGACACCGGGGGGGCTACAATGAGCAGTTCTTC
-	TRBJ1-2	-	TRBV19	CASSPPGPRDYGYTF	TGTGCCAGTAGCCCACCGGGACCCCGGGACTATGGCTACACCTTC
-	TRBJ2-3	-	TRBV5-4	CASSRDPAPTSTDTQYF	TGTGCCAGCTCCCGGGACCCGGCGCCTACTAGCACAGATACGCAGTATTTT
-	TRBJ2-7	-	TRBV7-8	CASSLESSRFYEQYF	TGTGCCAGCAGCTTAGAATCCTCGAGGTTCTACGAGCAGTACTTC
-	TRBJ2-5	-	TRBV15	CATSRGPHEQETQYF	TGTGCCACCAGCAGAGGCCCCCATGAACAAGAGACCCAGTACTTC
-	TRBJ2-3	-	TRBV9	CASSVGGGASTDTQYF	TGTGCCAGCAGCGTAGGGGGCGGGGCTAGCACAGATACGCAGTATTTT
-	TRBJ2-2	-	TRBV19	CASTRDQYTGELFF	TGTGCCAGTACTCGGGATCAGTACACCGGGGAGCTGTTTTTT
-	TRBJ2-3	TRBD1	TRBV27	CASSLGQGTDTQYF	TGTGCCAGCAGTTTAGGACAGGGCACAGATACGCAGTATTTT
-	TRBJ2-3	-	TRBV7-2	CASKSRGRTDTQYF	TGTGCCAGCAAGTCCAGGGGAAGGACAGATACGCAGTATTTT
once	TRBJ2-7	TRBD2	TRBV2	CASSEVSGGGEQYF	TGTGCCAGCAGTGAAGTTAGCGGGGGGGGCGAGCAGTACTTC
-	TRBJ1-3	-	TRBV19	CAKKTGPSGNTIYF	TGTGCCAAGAAGACAGGCCCCTCTGGAAACACCATATATTTT
-	TRBJ2-1	TRBD2	TRBV19	CASSISLGLAGVNEQFF	TGTGCCAGTAGTATAAGCCTTGGACTAGCGGGAGTGAATGAGCAGTTCTTC
-	TRBJ2-2	TRBD2	TRBV9	CASSSRLAGDTGELFF	TGTGCCAGCAGCTCCCGACTAGCGGGGGACACCGGGGAGCTGTTTTTT
-	TRBJ2-5	TRBD2	TRBV28	CASSLPTSGRLRQETQYF	TGTGCCAGCAGTCTCCCGACTAGCGGGAGATTGAGGCAAGAGACCCAGTACTTC